This T cell receptor (beta chain) came from a study of regulatory T cells in long-lasting Graves disease. Notes on the study in general: Compared with new cases, persistent Graves' patients showed reduced TCR diversity. Segments TRBV28, TRBJ1-2 and TRBJ2-5 showed preferential usage in persistent disease.

The table lists this clonotype with many counts. The target antigen is unknown. CDR1 and CDR2 (germline): DFQATT, SNEGSKA (reference sequence). The CDR3 length is 15 residues. J lost 9 bases, V lost 5 bases, and 10 bases had no gene match. Specified time point: newly diagnosed GD, antithyroid drugs for less than 3 months. Isolated PBMC RNA provided the starting material for the TCR library. Construction of the TCR beta libraries employed iRepertoire HTBI primers in conjunction with Arm-PCR of CDR3 regions. One entry per CDR3 protein results from TCRdb running MiXCR on the multiplex PCR reads. The sample records a few hundred thousand distinct CDR3 sequences, 12% being singletons. These data are also associated with another study on T cells in Graves' hyperthyroidism and ophthalmopathy.

Sequenced here: peripheral blood mononuclear cells (PBMCs), sampled at new diagnosis, from a patient treated with antithyroid drugs. This chain links TRBV20-1 with TRBJ2-1, with 13 bases lining up with TRBD2. This TCR was sampled from a woman aged 18-29 years with Graves disease. As DNA, the CDR3 is TGCAGTGCTGTGGGGACTAGCGGGACCTCGCTTGAGCAGTTCTTC. It encodes CSAVGTSGTSLEQFF.